A selection of T cell receptor beta chains follows, all from one sample in a study of OX40 agonist ivuxolimab in advanced cancers. Only in-frame clones appear in the TCRdb table, and some are missing; sequencing was by immunoSEQ multiplex PCR. The repertoire consists of around 80,000 clones, with about 88% occurring once and the leading ten covering 2% to 3%. The sample consisted of CD4+ or CD8+ T cells sorted from blood, taken in a trial of the OX40 agonist ivuxolimab. The receptors stem from an adult with an advanced solid tumor such as melanoma, head and neck, liver or kidney cancer. The CDR3 runs from the conserved cysteine through the conserved F or W. D genes are given only for firm matches. Size is omitted from some rows. Given values are once, few, many or a class for expanded clones.

D gene	V gene	CDR3 length	clone size	J gene	CDR3 DNA	CDR3 protein
TRBD1	TRBV9	16	.	TRBJ2-7	TGTGCCAGCAGCGTAGGGCGGGACAGGATCCCCTACGAGCAGTACTTC	CASSVGRDRIPYEQYF
.	TRBV4-2	15	few	TRBJ2-2	TGTGCCAGCAGCCAACGTAGCGGGAACACCGGGGAGCTGTTTTTT	CASSQRSGNTGELFF
TRBD1	TRBV5-1	16	.	TRBJ1-2	TGCGCCAGCAGCTTGTCCGGGACAGGGGGCGACTATGGCTACACCTTC	CASSLSGTGGDYGYTF
.	TRBV2	14	.	TRBJ2-3	TGTGCCAGCATTACGGGACTTAGCACAGATACGCAGTATTTT	CASITGLSTDTQYF
.	TRBV30	14	few	TRBJ1-1	TGTGCCTGGAGTGTACGTCCGCTGAACACTGAAGCTTTCTTT	CAWSVRPLNTEAFF
.	TRBV18	13	few	TRBJ1-1	TGTGCCAGCTCACCACAGGAGAACACTGAAGCTTTCTTT	CASSPQENTEAFF
.	TRBV29-1	13	.	TRBJ1-2	TGCAGCGTGGCCCGGTTGTCTAACTATGGCTACACCTTC	CSVARLSNYGYTF
.	TRBV19	18	.	TRBJ1-2	TGTGCCAGTAGTATAGTTCGGGATTTACGGTATCGGAACTATGGCTACACCTTC	CASSIVRDLRYRNYGYTF
TRBD1	TRBV28	16	.	TRBJ1-1	TGTGCCAGCAGTAACCATAGGACAGGTCGTGGGACTGAAGCTTTCTTT	CASSNHRTGRGTEAFF
.	TRBV5-4	14	.	TRBJ1-1	TGTGCCAGCAGCTTGAGGGGCGGGAACACTGAAGCTTTCTTT	CASSLRGGNTEAFF
TRBD2	TRBV9	15	once	TRBJ2-1	TGTGCCAGCAGCGACACTAGCGGGGTGTACAATGAGCAGTTCTTC	CASSDTSGVYNEQFF
TRBD2	TRBV11-2	18	.	TRBJ2-3	TGTGCCAGCAGCTCCCACGTAGCGGGGGGACGCGGCACAGATACGCAGTATTTT	CASSSHVAGGRGTDTQYF
.	TRBV28	12	.	TRBJ1-2	TGTGCCAGCAGTCCAGGGAACTATGGCTACACCTTC	CASSPGNYGYTF
.	TRBV19	13	.	TRBJ2-3	TGTGCCAGCCTGGGGGCAAACACAGATACGCAGTATTTT	CASLGANTDTQYF
.	TRBV28	15	.	TRBJ1-5	TGTGCCAGCAGTTCCCCTGCGGGTGCCTTTCAGCCCCAGCATTTT	CASSSPAGAFQPQHF
.	TRBV14	17	.	TRBJ1-6	TGTGCCAGCAGCCAATCAGGGGCGGTTCAGTATAATTCACCCCTCCACTTT	CASSQSGAVQYNSPLHF
TRBD1	TRBV5-4	15	.	TRBJ1-3	TGTGCCAGCAGCAGGGACAGGGTGCAGGGAAACACCATATATTTT	CASSRDRVQGNTIYF
TRBD2	TRBV6-5	13	.	TRBJ2-3	TGTGCCAGCCAGCGGGGGCGCACAGATACGCAGTATTTT	CASQRGRTDTQYF
.	TRBV4-2	14	.	TRBJ1-2	TGTGCCAGCAGCCAAGGTCCCAGAGGGTATGGCTACACCTTC	CASSQGPRGYGYTF
TRBD1	TRBV2	14	.	TRBJ1-6	TGTGCCAGCAGGGGGACAGGGGTCGACTCACCCCTCCACTTT	CASRGTGVDSPLHF
.	TRBV5-4	14	.	TRBJ2-5	TGTGCCAGCAGCTTGGCTAGTCTAAAAGAGACCCAGTACTTC	CASSLASLKETQYF
TRBD1	TRBV2	16	.	TRBJ1-6	TGTGCCAGCAGAGGGGACAGGGGATTACAAAGGTCACCCCTCCACTTT	CASRGDRGLQRSPLHF
.	TRBV7-2	17	.	TRBJ1-5	TGTGCCAGCAGCTTAGGGGGGGCGCGAGCAAGCAATCAGCCCCAGCATTTT	CASSLGGARASNQPQHF
.	TRBV6-1	15	.	TRBJ1-3	TGTGCCAGCATAAGCTCACTCGCCGGTTGGAACACCATATATTTT	CASISSLAGWNTIYF
TRBD1	TRBV7-9	16	.	TRBJ2-1	TGTGCCAGCAGCGAACGACCGGGCAGGGGGAACAATGAGCAGTTCTTC	CASSERPGRGNNEQFF
.	TRBV2	13	.	TRBJ2-7	TGTGCCAGCAGTGGAGACACCGCCTACGAGCAGTACTTC	CASSGDTAYEQYF
.	TRBV7-2	14	.	TRBJ2-5	TGTGCCAGCAGCTTAGTTGCCAGGGAGGAGACCCAGTACTTC	CASSLVAREETQYF
.	TRBV6-5	14	once	TRBJ1-4	TGTGCCAGCAGTTACAGGATGAGTAATGAAAAACTGTTTTTT	CASSYRMSNEKLFF
.	TRBV2	16	.	TRBJ1-3	TGTGCCAGCAGTGAATTGGGACCGAACTCTGGAAACACCATATATTTT	CASSELGPNSGNTIYF
TRBD1	TRBV7-9	17	.	TRBJ1-2	TGTGCCAGCAGCGCCGGACAGGGGCCCTTGTCAAACTATGGCTACACCTTC	CASSAGQGPLSNYGYTF
.	TRBV5-4	15	.	TRBJ1-1	TGTGCCAGCAGCTTGGGCTCAGGGATGAACACTGAAGCTTTCTTT	CASSLGSGMNTEAFF
.	TRBV11-2	17	.	TRBJ2-3	TGTGCCAGCAACCCTCCACTGGGGGGGCGCGGCACAGATACGCAGTATTTT	CASNPPLGGRGTDTQYF
.	TRBV29-1	14	.	TRBJ1-1	TGCAGCGTTGAAAGAGAGGTAGCGGACACTGAAGCTTTCTTT	CSVEREVADTEAFF
TRBD1	TRBV5-1	14	.	TRBJ2-5	TGCGCCAGCAGCGGCGGACAGGGAGTAACGACCCAGTACTTC	CASSGGQGVTTQYF
TRBD2	TRBV18	14	.	TRBJ2-5	TGTGCCAGCTCATCTCCGGGACTACAAGAGACCCAGTACTTC	CASSSPGLQETQYF
.	TRBV2	17	once	TRBJ2-3	TGTGCCAGCAGGAGCGACAACCTCGGGTGGGAGACAGATACGCAGTATTTT	CASRSDNLGWETDTQYF
TRBD1	TRBV6-5	13	.	TRBJ2-7	TGTGCCAGCAGTTCGACAGGGCACTACGAGCAGTACTTC	CASSSTGHYEQYF
TRBD2	TRBV9	14	.	TRBJ2-5	TGTGCCAGCAGCCCTAGCGGGGGACAAGAGACCCAGTACTTC	CASSPSGGQETQYF
.	TRBV29-1	11	.	TRBJ1-1	TGCAGCTCCGGAGACGCCACTGAAGCTTTCTTT	CSSGDATEAFF
TRBD1	TRBV10-2	15	.	TRBJ1-2	TGCGCCAGCAGTGAGTCGAACAGGGGGCTAAGTGGCTACACCTTC	CASSESNRGLSGYTF